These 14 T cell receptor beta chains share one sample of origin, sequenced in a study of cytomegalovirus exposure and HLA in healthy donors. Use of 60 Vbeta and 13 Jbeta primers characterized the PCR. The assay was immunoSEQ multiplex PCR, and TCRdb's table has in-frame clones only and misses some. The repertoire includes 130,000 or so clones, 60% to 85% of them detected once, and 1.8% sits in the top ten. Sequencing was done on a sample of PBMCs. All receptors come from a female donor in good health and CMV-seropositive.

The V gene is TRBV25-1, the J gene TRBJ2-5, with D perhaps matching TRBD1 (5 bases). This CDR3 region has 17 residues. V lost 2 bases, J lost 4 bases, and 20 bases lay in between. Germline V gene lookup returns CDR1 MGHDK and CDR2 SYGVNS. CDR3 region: CASSEGPPGIGAETQYF. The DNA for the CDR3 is TGTGCCAGCAGTGAAGGCCCCCCAGGGATTGGGGCAGAGACCCAGTACTTC.

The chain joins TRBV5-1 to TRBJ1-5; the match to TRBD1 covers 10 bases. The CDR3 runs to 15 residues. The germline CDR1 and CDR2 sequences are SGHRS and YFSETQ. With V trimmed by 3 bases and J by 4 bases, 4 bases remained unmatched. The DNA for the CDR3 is TGCGCCAGCAGCTCCGGGACAGGGGTAAATCAGCCCCAGCATTTT. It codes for CASSSGTGVNQPQHF.

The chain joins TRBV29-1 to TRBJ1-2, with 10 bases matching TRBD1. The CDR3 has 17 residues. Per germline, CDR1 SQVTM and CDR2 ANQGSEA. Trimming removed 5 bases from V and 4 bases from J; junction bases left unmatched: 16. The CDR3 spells CSVTPGQGRKDPYGYTF. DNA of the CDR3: TGCAGCGTTACGCCGGGACAGGGGAGGAAAGACCCCTATGGCTACACCTTC.

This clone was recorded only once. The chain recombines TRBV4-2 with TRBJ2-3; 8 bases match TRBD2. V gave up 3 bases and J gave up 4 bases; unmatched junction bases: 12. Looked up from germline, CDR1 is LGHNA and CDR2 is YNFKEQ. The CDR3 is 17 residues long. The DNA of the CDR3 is TGTGCCAGCAGCCATGGTTCCAGCGGGAGCGGGGCAGATACGCAGTATTTT. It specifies CASSHGSSGSGADTQYF.

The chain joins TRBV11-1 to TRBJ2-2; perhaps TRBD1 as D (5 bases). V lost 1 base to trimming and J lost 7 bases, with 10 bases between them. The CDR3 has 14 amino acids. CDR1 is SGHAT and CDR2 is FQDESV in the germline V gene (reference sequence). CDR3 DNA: TGTGCCAGCAGCTTAGTATCAGGGATCGGGGAGCTGTTTTTT. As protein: CASSLVSGIGELFF.

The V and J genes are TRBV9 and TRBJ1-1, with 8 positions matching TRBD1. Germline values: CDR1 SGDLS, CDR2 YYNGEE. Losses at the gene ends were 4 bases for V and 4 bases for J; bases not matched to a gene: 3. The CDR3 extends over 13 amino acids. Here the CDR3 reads CASSLTGVTEAFF. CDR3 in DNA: TGTGCCAGCAGCCTGACAGGGGTCACTGAAGCTTTCTTT.

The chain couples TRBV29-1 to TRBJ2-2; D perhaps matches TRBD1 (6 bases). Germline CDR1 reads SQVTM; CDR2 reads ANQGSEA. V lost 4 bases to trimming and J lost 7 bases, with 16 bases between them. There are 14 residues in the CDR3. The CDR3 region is CSVVRQGNIGELFF. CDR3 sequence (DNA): TGCAGCGTTGTTCGTCAGGGGAATATCGGGGAGCTGTTTTTT.

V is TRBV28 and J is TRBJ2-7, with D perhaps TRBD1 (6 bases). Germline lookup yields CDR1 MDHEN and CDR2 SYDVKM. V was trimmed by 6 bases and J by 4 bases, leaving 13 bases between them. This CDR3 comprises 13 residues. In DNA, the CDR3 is TGTGCCAGCAGGATGACAGGCGGGTACGAGCAGTACTTC. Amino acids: CASRMTGGYEQYF.

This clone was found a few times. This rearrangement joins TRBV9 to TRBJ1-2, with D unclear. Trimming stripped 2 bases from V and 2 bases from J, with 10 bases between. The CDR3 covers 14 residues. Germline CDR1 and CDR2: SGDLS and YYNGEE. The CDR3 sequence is CASSVTTSNYGYTF. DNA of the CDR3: TGTGCCAGCAGCGTGACGACATCCAACTATGGCTACACCTTC. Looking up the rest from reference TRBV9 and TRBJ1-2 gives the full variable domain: DSGVTQTPKHLITATGQRVTLRCSPRSGDLSVYWYQQSLDQGLQFLIQYYNGEERAKGNILERFSAQQFPDLHSELNLSSLELGDSALYFCASSVTTSNYGYTFGSGTRLTVV.

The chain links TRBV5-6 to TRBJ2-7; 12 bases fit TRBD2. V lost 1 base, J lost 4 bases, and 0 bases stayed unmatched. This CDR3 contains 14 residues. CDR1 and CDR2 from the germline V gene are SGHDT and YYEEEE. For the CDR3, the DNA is TGTGCCAGCAGCTTGACTAGCGGGAGGTACGAGCAGTACTTC. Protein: CASSLTSGRYEQYF.

The CDR3 loop is CASRQDRANTGELFF. CDR3 bases: TGTGCCAGCAGACAAGACAGGGCGAACACCGGGGAGCTGTTTTTT. The chain links TRBV6-4 to TRBJ2-2; TRBD1 matches at 7 bases. J was trimmed by 0 bases and V by 6 bases; bases with no gene match: 4. The CDR3 runs to 15 residues. Germline-derived CDR1 and CDR2 are MRHNA and SNTAGT.

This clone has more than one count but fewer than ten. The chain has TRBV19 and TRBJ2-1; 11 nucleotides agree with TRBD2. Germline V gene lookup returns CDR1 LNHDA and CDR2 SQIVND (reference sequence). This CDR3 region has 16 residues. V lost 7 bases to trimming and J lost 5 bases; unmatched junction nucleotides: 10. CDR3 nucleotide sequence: TGTGCCAGTACCCCGCGACTAGCGGGACGTGACAATGAGCAGTTCTTC. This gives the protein CASTPRLAGRDNEQFF.

The CDR3 sequence is CASSLRGDRGSEAFF. The DNA for the CDR3 is TGCGCCAGCAGCTTGCGTGGGGACAGAGGGTCTGAAGCTTTCTTT. The J gene is TRBJ1-1, the V gene TRBV5-1; TRBD1 matches at 7 bases. Germline CDR1 is SGHRS and CDR2 is YFSETQ. The CDR3 is 15 amino acids. After removal of 1 base from V and 6 bases from J, the junction contained 9 bases not matched to a gene.

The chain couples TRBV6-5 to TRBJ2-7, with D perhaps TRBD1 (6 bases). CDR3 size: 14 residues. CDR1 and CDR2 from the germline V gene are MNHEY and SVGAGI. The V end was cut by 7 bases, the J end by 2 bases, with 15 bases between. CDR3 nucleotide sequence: TGTGCCAGCAAACAGGGATTACAAACCTACGAGCAGTACTTC. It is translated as CASKQGLQTYEQYF.